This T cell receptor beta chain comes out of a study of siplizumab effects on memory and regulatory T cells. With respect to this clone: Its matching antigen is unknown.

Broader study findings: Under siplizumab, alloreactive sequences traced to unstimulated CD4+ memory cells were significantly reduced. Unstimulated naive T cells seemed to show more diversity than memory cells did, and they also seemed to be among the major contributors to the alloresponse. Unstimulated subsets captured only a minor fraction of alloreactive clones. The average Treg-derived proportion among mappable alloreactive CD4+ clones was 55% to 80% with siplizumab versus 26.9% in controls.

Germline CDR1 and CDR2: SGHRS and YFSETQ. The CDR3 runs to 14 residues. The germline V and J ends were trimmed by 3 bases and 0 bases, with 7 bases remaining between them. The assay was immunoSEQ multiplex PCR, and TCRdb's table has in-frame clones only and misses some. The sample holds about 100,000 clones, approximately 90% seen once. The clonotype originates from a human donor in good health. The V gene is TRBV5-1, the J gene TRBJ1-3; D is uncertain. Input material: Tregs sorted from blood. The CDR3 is CASSSTPSGNTIYF. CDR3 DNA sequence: TGCGCCAGCAGCTCCACACCCTCTGGAAACACCATATATTTT.